Below, one T cell receptor (beta chain) is given with its context. The time point denotes: persistent/refractory GD, antithyroid drugs over 5 years with positive TRAb. RNA from PBMCs was the source of the TCR library. This sample was included in a study of regulatory T cells in long-lasting Graves disease. CDR3-region Arm-PCR and iRepertoire HTBI primers produced the TCR beta libraries. One entry per CDR3 protein results from TCRdb running MiXCR on the multiplex PCR reads. The sample yields roughly 400,000 distinct CDR3 sequences, 21% seen once. V lost 2 bases and J lost 4, with 15 bases in between. Germline V gene data show CDR1 as MGHRA and CDR2 as YSYEKL. The CDR3 is 15 residues long.

The source material was peripheral blood mononuclear cells (PBMCs), sampled when the disease was refractory, from a patient treated with antithyroid drugs. This clonotype was obtained from a female donor with Graves disease. V is TRBV4-1 and J is TRBJ2-7, with D possibly TRBD1 on 6 matching bases. CDR3 coding DNA: TGCGCCAGCAGCCAACCTGGACAGAGCGGATACGAGCAGTACTTC. As protein: CASSQPGQSGYEQYF.